These 20 T cell receptor beta chains originate from one sample sequenced in a study of blood T cells in healthy people across ages. Using a J-beta primer mix together with a sample-barcoded 5' primer, a second PCR was run for roughly 7 to 12 cycles. TCRdb re-called the 5' RACE reads with MiXCR, one entry per CDR3 protein. Counted here are some 900,000 distinct CDR3 sequences, about 44% occurring once; the ten biggest clones make up around 15%. The sample comprised blood. The receptors come from a man aged 25 to 45 in good health.

The chain joins TRBV20-1 to TRBJ2-3, with TRBD1 as a possible D gene (5 bases). V was cut by 5 bases and J by 1 base, with 16 bases left in between. The CDR3 loop spans 15 amino acids. Germline V gives CDR1 DFQATT, CDR2 SNEGSKA (reference sequence). CDR3 amino acids: CSAPVPIGGTDTQYF. CDR3 DNA sequence: TGCAGTGCTCCTGTCCCTATAGGGGGCACAGATACGCAGTATTTT.

This chain links TRBV3-1 with TRBJ1-1; no reliable D call. V lost 7 bases and J lost 0, with 12 bases in between. CDR3 length equals 14 residues. The germline V gene has CDR1 LGHDT and CDR2 YNNKEL (reference sequence). The CDR3 here is CASNQATLNTEAFF. The CDR3 coding sequence is TGTGCCAGCAACCAGGCAACCCTGAACACTGAAGCTTTCTTT.

A few counts support this clonotype. The J gene is TRBJ2-7, the V gene TRBV29-1; 13 positions match TRBD2. The CDR3 extends over 15 amino acids. V lost 5 bases to trimming and J lost 0 bases; unmatched junction nucleotides: 4. CDR1 SQVTM and CDR2 ANQGSEA come from the germline V gene. The CDR3 DNA sequence: TGCAGCGTTACCGGACTAGCGGGGGCCTCCTACGAGCAGTACTTC. Translation: CSVTGLAGASYEQYF.

The chain links TRBV12-3 or TRBV12-4 to TRBJ2-7; D might be TRBD1 (6 bases). This CDR3 has 15 residues. V dropped 5 bases and J dropped 6 bases, with 20 bases sitting between them. Here the CDR3 reads CASSILTGNRGEQYF. The CDR3, as DNA: TGTGCCAGCAGTATCCTCACAGGGAACCGGGGCGAGCAGTACTTC.

The rearrangement joins TRBV7-9 to TRBJ1-1; perhaps TRBD1 as D (5 bases). V was cut by 4 bases and J by 1 base, with 10 bases left in between. Germline assignment: CDR1 SEHNR and CDR2 FQNEAQ (reference sequence). CDR3 length equals 14 residues. CDR3: CASSSSGSNTEAFF. CDR3 sequence (DNA): TGTGCCAGCAGCTCATCAGGGTCGAACACTGAAGCTTTCTTT.

This clonotype was counted at least ten times. This chain connects TRBV6-2 or TRBV6-3 to TRBJ2-1, with D perhaps TRBD1 (6 bases). The V and J ends lost 5 bases and 7 bases respectively, with 15 bases between them. Germline V gene data show CDR1 as MNHEY and CDR2 as SVGEGT. This CDR3 contains 14 residues. The CDR3: CASSKDSPANEQFF. The CDR3 DNA sequence: TGTGCCAGCAGTAAGGACAGCCCAGCGAATGAGCAGTTCTTC.

The chain's CDR3 is CASSQDRRTLANYGYTF. The CDR3 DNA reads TGTGCCAGCAGCCAAGATCGGCGGACACTCGCTAACTATGGCTACACCTTC. The chain uses TRBV3-1 and TRBJ1-2, with D possibly TRBD1 on 5 matching bases. Germline CDR1 LGHDT, CDR2 YNNKEL (reference sequence). The CDR3 spans 17 residues. The V gene lost 0 bases and the J gene lost 0 bases, with 14 bases spanning the gap.

This sequence joins TRBV30 and TRBJ1-6, with TRBD1 as a possible D gene (5 bases). The CDR3 consists of 19 residues. Trimming stripped 4 bases from V and 7 bases from J, with 29 bases between. Germline V gene data show CDR1 as GTSNPN and CDR2 as SVGIG (reference sequence). The DNA for the CDR3 is TGTGCCTGGAATATGGGACTGATGGCGGTTGGCTCTGGAAATTCACCCCTCCACTTT. The encoded protein is CAWNMGLMAVGSGNSPLHF.

The chain has TRBV5-1 and TRBJ2-6; no firm D call. Trimming removed 0 bases from V and 0 bases from J, with 7 bases in between. The CDR3 is made up of 16 amino acids. Germline loops: CDR1 SGHRS, CDR2 YFSETQ. CDR3 sequence (DNA): TGCGCCAGCAGCTTGGGTCCGAGCTCTGGGGCCAACGTCCTGACTTTC. This translates into CASSLGPSSGANVLTF.

The chain couples TRBV5-1 to TRBJ2-3; D is uncertain. The V gene lost 2 bases and the J gene lost 4 bases, with 8 bases spanning the gap. The CDR3 extends over 13 amino acids. Germline V gives CDR1 SGHRS, CDR2 YFSETQ. CDR3 amino acids: CASSLPESDTQYF. In DNA, the CDR3 is TGCGCCAGCAGCTTACCAGAGTCAGATACGCAGTATTTT.

In its sample, this clonotype was seen a few times. The chain recombines TRBV19 with TRBJ1-1, with 10 nucleotides matching TRBD1. The J segment lost 3 bases and the V segment lost 7 bases, leaving 14 bases of the junction unmatched. Per the germline V gene, CDR1 is LNHDA and CDR2 is SQIVND (reference sequence). This CDR3 has 17 residues. CDR3 sequence (DNA): TGTGCCAGTACCTCGCCGGGACAGGGGCGGAGGGACACTGAAGCTTTCTTT. Translating gives CASTSPGQGRRDTEAFF. The full variable domain, its missing parts supplied by reference TRBV19 and TRBJ1-1, is DGGITQSPKYLFRKEGQNVTLSCEQNLNHDAMYWYRQDPGQGLRLIYYSQIVNDFQKGDIAEGYSVSREKKESFPLTVTSAQKNPTAFYLCASTSPGQGRRDTEAFFGQGTRLTVV.

The chain combines TRBV7-9 with TRBJ1-1, with D possibly TRBD1 on 5 matching bases. V dropped 1 base and J dropped 5 bases, with 11 bases sitting between them. The CDR3 runs 14 residues. CDR1 is SEHNR and CDR2 is FQNEAQ in the germline V gene (reference sequence). CDR3 DNA: TGTGCCAGCAGCTTAGAGACAGAAGGGACTGAAGCTTTCTTT. The encoded protein is CASSLETEGTEAFF.

Worth noting for this clonotype: Relative to the germline gene, one junction end is altered; a read error may explain this. V is TRBV6-5 and J is TRBJ1-5; no clear D. The germline V gene encodes CDR1 MNHEY and CDR2 SVGAGI. This CDR3 contains 15 residues. The CDR3 here is CASSDSGYSGQPQHF. In nucleotides, the CDR3 is TGTGCCAGCAGTGACTCTGGGTATTCGGGTCAGCCCCAGCATTTT.

This clonotype turned up a few times. The V call is TRBV4-1, the J call TRBJ2-1; TRBD2 matches 9 bases. Per the germline V gene, CDR1 is MGHRA and CDR2 is YSYEKL. With 0 bases clipped from V and 0 bases from J, the junction kept 18 bases outside the gene matches. The CDR3 runs 22 residues. The CDR3 is CASSQELRWSSGERSSYNEQFF. For the CDR3, the DNA is TGCGCCAGCAGCCAAGAATTGCGGTGGTCTAGCGGGGAACGATCCTCCTACAATGAGCAGTTCTTC.

The J gene is TRBJ1-4, the V gene TRBV7-2, with 7 bases matching TRBD1. CDR3 size: 15 residues. The ends lost 5 bases at V and 2 bases at J; junction bases unmatched: 5. CDR1 is SGHTA, CDR2 FQGNSA, per germline. The CDR3: CASSTQTGTNEKLFF. The DNA for the CDR3 is TGTGCCAGCAGCACCCAGACAGGGACTAATGAAAAACTGTTTTTT.

This clonotype has only a few counts. The rearrangement links TRBV3-1 to TRBJ1-3; tentative D call: TRBD1 (5 bases). Trimming took 4 bases from V and 0 from J, leaving 10 bases between them. The CDR3 is 15 amino acids. CDR1 and CDR2 (germline): LGHDT, YNNKEL (reference sequence). The CDR3 region is CASSLTGGSGNTIYF. The CDR3 DNA follows: TGTGCCAGCAGCCTGACTGGGGGCTCTGGAAACACCATATATTTT.

This clonotype appeared a few times. The chain links TRBV6-2 or TRBV6-3 to TRBJ1-2, with D unclear. The CDR3 is made up of 14 amino acids. Germline V CDR1 and CDR2: MNHEY, SVGEGT. Trimming took off 0 bases at V and 4 bases at J, with 9 bases between the two ends. CDR3 nucleotide sequence: TGTGCCAGCAGTTACTCTCCAGGTCCCTATGGCTACACCTTC. The encoded protein is CASSYSPGPYGYTF.

This clonotype has more than one count but fewer than ten. This rearrangement joins TRBV28 to TRBJ2-3, with 11 bases aligning to TRBD1. CDR1 is MDHEN and CDR2 is SYDVKM in the germline V gene. Trimming at V came to 6 bases and at J to 7 bases, leaving 6 bases not matched to a gene. The CDR3 runs to 14 residues. For the CDR3, the DNA is TGTGCCAGCAGCAGTGGACAGGGGGCAAATACGCAGTATTTT. Encoded protein: CASSSGQGANTQYF. Variable domain in full (rest from reference TRBV28 and TRBJ2-3): DVKVTQSSRYLVKRTGEKVFLECVQDMDHENMFWYRQDPGLGLRLIYFSYDVKMKEKGDIPEGYSVSREKKERFSLILESASTNQTSMYLCASSSGQGANTQYFGPGTRLTVL.

The J gene is TRBJ2-4, the V gene TRBV7-2; no clear D gene. This CDR3 comprises 14 residues. Germline assignment: CDR1 SGHTA and CDR2 FQGNSA. The V and J ends lost 4 bases and 3 bases respectively, with 10 bases between them. CDR3 DNA sequence: TGTGCCAGCAGCTCCGAGGTCCTCAAAAACATTCAGTACTTC. The encoded protein is CASSSEVLKNIQYF.

In this sample, this clonotype turned up a few times. CDR3 sequence: CASVQPFSFEQFF. The CDR3 DNA follows: TGTGCCAGCGTACAACCGTTCAGCTTTGAGCAGTTCTTC. The chain carries TRBV27 and TRBJ2-1; no firm D call. The CDR3 length is 13 residues. CDR1 and CDR2 from the germline V gene are MNHEY and SMNVEV (reference sequence). Trimming took off 8 bases at V and 9 bases at J, with 17 bases between the two ends.